The 15 T cell receptor beta chains reported below all come from one sample, sequenced in a study of cytomegalovirus exposure and HLA in healthy donors. The PCR ran on 60 Vbeta and 13 Jbeta primers. Sequencing was performed with immunoSEQ multiplex PCR; in TCRdb, only in-frame clones are kept and a portion is missing. The sample comprises about 150,000 clones, around 79% of which are singletons, and 1.3% to 1.5% rests with the top ten. What was sequenced was PBMCs. Receptors originate from a man aged 18 to 30 in good health and CMV-seronegative.

The chain joins TRBV9 to TRBJ2-1, with TRBD1 matching over 8 bases. The CDR3 contains 15 residues. The J segment lost 9 bases and the V segment lost 4 bases, leaving 12 bases of the junction unmatched. CDR1 and CDR2 from the germline V gene are SGDLS and YYNGEE. CDR3 in DNA: TGTGCCAGCAGCCCGACAGGGGACCCGGTCCGTGAGCAGTTCTTC. This encodes CASSPTGDPVREQFF.

The rearrangement uses TRBV27 and TRBJ2-3, with 10 bases identical to TRBD2. Germline trimming cut 5 bases from V and 4 bases from J; bases unmatched to any gene: 6. The germline CDR1 and CDR2 sequences are MNHEY and SMNVEV (reference sequence). The CDR3 is made up of 15 amino acids. This CDR3 reads CASSTGLAEADTQYF. The CDR3, as DNA: TGTGCCAGCAGTACTGGACTAGCGGAGGCAGATACGCAGTATTTT.

V and J are TRBV4-3 and TRBJ2-1, with a tentative D call TRBD1 (6 bases). There are 17 residues in the CDR3. Trimming took 0 bases from V and 7 from J, leaving 19 bases between them. Germline-derived CDR1 and CDR2 are LGHNA and YSLEER. The chain's CDR3 is CASSQDQGSAARNEQFF. The CDR3 DNA follows: TGCGCCAGCAGCCAAGATCAGGGGTCCGCGGCTCGGAATGAGCAGTTCTTC.

The chain uses TRBV9 and TRBJ1-4, with D tentatively TRBD1 (6 bases). The CDR3 is 14 residues long. Trimming cost V 7 bases and J 4 bases, with 14 bases left between them. Germline-derived CDR1 and CDR2 are SGDLS and YYNGEE. CDR3 amino acids: CASSQGQLNEKLFF. For the CDR3, the DNA is TGTGCCAGCTCGCAGGGACAACTTAATGAAAAACTGTTTTTT.

V is TRBV10-1 and J is TRBJ2-7, with TRBD1 identical over 11 bases. Trimming removed 5 bases from V and 7 bases from J; junction bases left unmatched: 4. Germline V gene lookup returns CDR1 WNHNN and CDR2 SYGVQD (reference sequence). CDR3 length: 13 amino acids. The CDR3 DNA is TGCGCCAGCAGTCCGGGACAGGGGGGTGAGCAGTACTTC. Encoded protein: CASSPGQGGEQYF.

The chain couples TRBV6-6 to TRBJ1-5; 8 positions match TRBD1. The CDR3 is 16 amino acids. With 7 bases clipped from V and 1 base from J, the junction kept 9 bases outside the gene matches. Germline loops: CDR1 MNHNY, CDR2 SVGAGI (reference sequence). The CDR3 region has the DNA TGTGCCAGCACCCAGGGGGCCCCCGGGAGCAATCAGCCCCAGCATTTT. This translates into CASTQGAPGSNQPQHF.

The V gene is TRBV5-4, the J gene TRBJ2-3; 9 bases map to TRBD2. CDR1 SGHNT and CDR2 YYREEE come from the germline V gene (reference sequence). The CDR3 has 15 amino acids. Germline trimming cut 3 bases from V and 2 bases from J; bases unmatched to any gene: 4. The CDR3 protein is CASSSGTSITDTQYF. The DNA of the CDR3 is TGTGCCAGCAGCTCCGGGACTAGCATCACAGATACGCAGTATTTT.

The chain carries TRBV28 and TRBJ1-6; 7 nucleotides agree with TRBD1. The CDR3 sequence is 14 residues long. Trimming took 7 bases from V and 8 from J; bases not matched to a gene: 8. Germline assignment: CDR1 MDHEN and CDR2 SYDVKM. The CDR3 region has the DNA TGTGCCAGCATCCCCGGGACAGACTATTCACCCCTCCACTTT. Translated: CASIPGTDYSPLHF.

Turning to this clone: Other DNA sequences in the sample encode the same CDR3. The chain employs TRBV28 and TRBJ2-7; D is perhaps TRBD1 (6 bases). The germline V and J ends were trimmed by 6 bases and 0 bases, with 15 bases remaining between them. In germline, CDR1 is MDHEN, CDR2 SYDVKM. This CDR3 is 15 amino acids long. CDR3 sequence (DNA): TGTGCCAGCAGCCCCCCCGGGACAACCTCCTACGAGCAGTACTTC. This sequence encodes CASSPPGTTSYEQYF. The whole variable domain, filled in from reference TRBV28 and TRBJ2-7, reads DVKVTQSSRYLVKRTGEKVFLECVQDMDHENMFWYRQDPGLGLRLIYFSYDVKMKEKGDIPEGYSVSREKKERFSLILESASTNQTSMYLCASSPPGTTSYEQYFGPGTRLTVT.

The gene calls are TRBV2 and TRBJ1-5, with D tentatively TRBD1 (5 bases). The CDR3 covers 14 residues. The V gene's germline CDR1 is SNHLY and CDR2 FYNNEI. The V and J ends lost 6 bases and 7 bases respectively, with 16 bases between them. The CDR3 is CASSSIGGEQPQHF. Written as DNA, the CDR3 is TGTGCCAGCAGCTCTATCGGAGGGGAACAGCCCCAGCATTTT.

The sample holds a few counts of this clone. The chain is built from TRBV19 and TRBJ2-2, with D maybe TRBD2 (6 bases). The CDR3 covers 14 residues. Trimming pared 6 bases from V and 7 bases from J, leaving 15 bases between. The germline V gene encodes CDR1 LNHDA and CDR2 SQIVND (reference sequence). DNA of the CDR3: TGTGCCAGTAGCCAGGCGGGGACTTTCGGGGAGCTGTTTTTT. Translated: CASSQAGTFGELFF. Full variable domain (missing parts from reference TRBV19 and TRBJ2-2): DGGITQSPKYLFRKEGQNVTLSCEQNLNHDAMYWYRQDPGQGLRLIYYSQIVNDFQKGDIAEGYSVSREKKESFPLTVTSAQKNPTAFYLCASSQAGTFGELFFGEGSRLTVL.

The chain is built from TRBV12-2 and TRBJ2-1; TRBD2, the D gene given by the table, was not confirmed from the DNA. TRBV12-2 is a listed pseudogene. The CDR3 has 18 residues. CDR3 amino acids: CASRYPLMGGSSYNEQFF. The CDR3 nucleotides read TGTGCAAGTCGTTACCCTCTTATGGGGGGGAGCTCCTACAATGAGCAGTTCTTC.

The V gene is TRBV28, the J gene TRBJ1-2; tentative D call: TRBD1 (6 bases). Per the germline V gene, CDR1 is MDHEN and CDR2 is SYDVKM. This CDR3 spans 12 amino acids. V gave up 1 base and J gave up 6 bases, with 6 bases separating them. The CDR3 region has the DNA TGTGCCAGCAGTTTATCAGGGGATGGCTACACCTTC. This translates into CASSLSGDGYTF.

V usage is TRBV4-1 and J usage is TRBJ2-7; tentatively, D is TRBD1 (6 bases). Looked up from germline, CDR1 is MGHRA and CDR2 is YSYEKL. Trimming removed 5 bases at V and 7 bases at J, with 18 bases between. The CDR3 runs to 14 residues. The CDR3, as DNA: TGCGCCAGCAGCAACAGGGTGCCCTTTGTGGAGCAGTACTTC. Protein product: CASSNRVPFVEQYF.

Turning to this clone: In the same sample, other DNA sequences code for this CDR3. This chain joins TRBV6-5 and TRBJ2-2; D unresolved. The CDR3 length is 13 residues. Trimming cost V 2 bases and J 4 bases, with 5 bases left between them. Per germline, CDR1 MNHEY and CDR2 SVGAGI. CDR3 loop: CASSYGATGELFF. CDR3 coding DNA: TGTGCCAGCAGTTACGGAGCCACCGGGGAGCTGTTTTTT.